This TCR beta chain was captured by sequencing in a study of blood T cell repertoires in COVID-19. Study-level background: Sources were T cells, B-cell-depleted T cells, or PBMCs; the material itself was cDNA or gDNA.

Assay: immunoSEQ multiplex PCR; the TCRdb copy retains only in-frame clones and omits some. This sample has roughly 180,000 clones, with 82% found just once. Individuals aged about 18 to 89 years were recruited from fewer than 30 US areas. Self-reported history from a screening survey and questionnaire set each donor's cohort. The CDR3 runs to 13 residues. Trimming at V came to 11 bases and at J to 7 bases, leaving 6 bases not matched to a gene. CDR1 ENHRY and CDR2 SYGVKD come from the germline V gene. In this sample, this clone turned up once. The specimen sequenced was PBMCs or T cells enriched from blood (not recorded which). V is TRBV10-3 and J is TRBJ1-6; TRBD1 matches 9 bases. The TCR sequence derives from a man aged 60-69 years who had recovered from COVID-19. The CDR3, as DNA: TGTGCCGTGGGACAGGGAGTAAATTCACCCCTCCACTTT. Its protein product is CAVGQGVNSPLHF.